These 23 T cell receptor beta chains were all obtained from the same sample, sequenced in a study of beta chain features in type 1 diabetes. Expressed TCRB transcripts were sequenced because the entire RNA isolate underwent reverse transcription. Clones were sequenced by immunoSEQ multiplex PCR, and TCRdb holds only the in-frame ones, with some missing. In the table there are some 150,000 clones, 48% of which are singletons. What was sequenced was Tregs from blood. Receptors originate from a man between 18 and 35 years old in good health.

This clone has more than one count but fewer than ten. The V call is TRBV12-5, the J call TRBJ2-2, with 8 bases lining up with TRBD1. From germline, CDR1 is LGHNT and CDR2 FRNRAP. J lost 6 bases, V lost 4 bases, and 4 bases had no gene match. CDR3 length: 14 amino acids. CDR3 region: CASGSTGAAGELFF. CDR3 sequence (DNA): TGTGCTAGTGGTTCGACAGGGGCGGCCGGGGAGCTGTTTTTT. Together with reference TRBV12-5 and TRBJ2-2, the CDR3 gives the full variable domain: DARVTQTPRHKVTEMGQEVTMRCQPILGHNTVFWYRQTMMQGLELLAYFRNRAPLDDSGMPKDRFSAEMPDATLATLKIQPSEPRDSAVYFCASGSTGAAGELFFGEGSRLTVL.

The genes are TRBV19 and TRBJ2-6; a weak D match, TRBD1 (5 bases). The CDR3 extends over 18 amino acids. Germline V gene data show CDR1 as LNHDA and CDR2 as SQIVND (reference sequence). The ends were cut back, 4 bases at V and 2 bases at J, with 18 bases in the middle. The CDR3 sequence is CASSTRIRGGPGANVLTF. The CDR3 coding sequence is TGTGCCAGTAGTACACGCATTAGGGGTGGTCCTGGGGCCAACGTCCTGACTTTC.

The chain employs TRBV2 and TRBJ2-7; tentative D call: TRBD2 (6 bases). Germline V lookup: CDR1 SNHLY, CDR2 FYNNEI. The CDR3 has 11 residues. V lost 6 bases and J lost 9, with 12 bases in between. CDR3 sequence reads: CASSSTRVQYF. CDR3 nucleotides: TGTGCCAGCAGCTCGACTAGGGTGCAGTACTTC.

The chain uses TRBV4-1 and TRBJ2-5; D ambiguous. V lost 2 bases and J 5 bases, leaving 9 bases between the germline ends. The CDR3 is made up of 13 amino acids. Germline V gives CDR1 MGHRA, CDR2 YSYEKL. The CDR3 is CASSQPGRETQYF. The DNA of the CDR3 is TGCGCCAGCAGCCAACCGGGTCGGGAGACCCAGTACTTC.

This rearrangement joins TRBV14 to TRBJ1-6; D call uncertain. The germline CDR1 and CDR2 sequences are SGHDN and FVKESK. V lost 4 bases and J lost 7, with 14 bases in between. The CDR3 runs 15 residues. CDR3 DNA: TGTGCCAGCAGCCGACGTGGAGGGTTCAATTCACCCCTCCACTTT. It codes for CASSRRGGFNSPLHF. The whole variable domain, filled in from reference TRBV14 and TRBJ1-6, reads EAGVTQFPSHSVIEKGQTVTLRCDPISGHDNLYWYRRVMGKEIKFLLHFVKESKQDESGMPNNRFLAERTGGTYSTLKVQPAELEDSGVYFCASSRRGGFNSPLHFGNGTRLTVT.

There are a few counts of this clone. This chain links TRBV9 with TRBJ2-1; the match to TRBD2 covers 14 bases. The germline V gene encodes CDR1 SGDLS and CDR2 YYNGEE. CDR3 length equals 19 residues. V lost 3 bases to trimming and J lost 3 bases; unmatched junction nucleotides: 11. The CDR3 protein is CASSAPRTSGRTYYNEQFF. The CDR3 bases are TGTGCCAGCAGCGCCCCCCGGACTAGCGGGAGGACCTACTACAATGAGCAGTTCTTC.

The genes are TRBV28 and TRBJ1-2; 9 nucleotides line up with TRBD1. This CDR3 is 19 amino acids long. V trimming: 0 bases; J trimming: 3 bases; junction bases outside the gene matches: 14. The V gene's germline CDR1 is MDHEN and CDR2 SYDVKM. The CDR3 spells CASSLWSPVRTGVYYGYTF. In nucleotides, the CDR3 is TGTGCCAGCAGTTTATGGTCCCCGGTTAGGACAGGGGTGTACTATGGCTACACCTTC.

Here the CDR3 DNA reads TGTGCCAGCAGTTACCACGGACAGAACTATGGCTACACCTTC. Translating it yields CASSYHGQNYGYTF. J is TRBJ1-2 and V is TRBV6-5; possible D gene TRBD1, 6 bases. The CDR3 loop spans 14 amino acids. The V and J ends lost 2 bases and 2 bases respectively, with 9 bases between them. Germline V CDR1 and CDR2: MNHEY, SVGAGI.

The DNA of the CDR3 is TGTGCCAGCTCCTCCTTGGAGACCCAGTACTTC. This encodes CASSSLETQYF. The chain has TRBV18 and TRBJ2-5; D call uncertain. The CDR3 contains 11 residues. The germline CDR1 and CDR2 sequences are KGHSH and LQKENI. V was clipped by 6 bases and J by 5 bases, with 7 bases between them. Drawing the rest from reference TRBV18 and TRBJ2-5, the complete variable domain is NAGVMQNPRHLVRRRGQEARLRCSPMKGHSHVYWYRQLPEEGLKFMVYLQKENIIDESGMPKERFSAEFPKEGPSILRIQQVVRGDSAAYFCASSSLETQYFGPGTRLLVL.

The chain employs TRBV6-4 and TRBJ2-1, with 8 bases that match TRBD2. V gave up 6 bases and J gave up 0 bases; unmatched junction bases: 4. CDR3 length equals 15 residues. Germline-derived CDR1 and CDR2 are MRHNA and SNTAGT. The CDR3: CASRIREGSYNEQFF. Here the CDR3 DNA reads TGTGCCAGCAGAATTCGGGAGGGCTCCTACAATGAGCAGTTCTTC.

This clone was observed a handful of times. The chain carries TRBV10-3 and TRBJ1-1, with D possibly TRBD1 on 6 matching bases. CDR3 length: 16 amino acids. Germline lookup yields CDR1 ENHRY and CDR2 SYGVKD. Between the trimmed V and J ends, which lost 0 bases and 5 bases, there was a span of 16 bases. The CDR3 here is CAISESPTGVRTEAFF. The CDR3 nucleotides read TGTGCCATCAGTGAGTCCCCGACAGGAGTTCGGACTGAAGCTTTCTTT.

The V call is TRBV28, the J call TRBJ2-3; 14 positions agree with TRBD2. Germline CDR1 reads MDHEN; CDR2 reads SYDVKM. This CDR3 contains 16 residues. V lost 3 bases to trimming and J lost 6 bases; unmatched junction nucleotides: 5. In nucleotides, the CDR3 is TGTGCCAGCAGTTTCGGACTAGCGGGGGGATGGGATACGCAGTATTTT. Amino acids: CASSFGLAGGWDTQYF.

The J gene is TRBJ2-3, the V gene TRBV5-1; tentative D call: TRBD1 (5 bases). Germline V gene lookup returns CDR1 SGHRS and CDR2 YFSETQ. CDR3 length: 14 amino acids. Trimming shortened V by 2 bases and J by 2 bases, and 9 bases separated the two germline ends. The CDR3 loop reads CASSFGQLTDTQYF. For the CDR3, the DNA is TGCGCCAGCAGCTTCGGACAACTCACAGATACGCAGTATTTT.

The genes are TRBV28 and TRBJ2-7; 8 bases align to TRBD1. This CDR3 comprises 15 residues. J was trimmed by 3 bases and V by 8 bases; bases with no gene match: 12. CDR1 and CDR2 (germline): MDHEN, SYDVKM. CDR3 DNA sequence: TGTGCCAGCTTAGAGTATACAGGGGGAAACTACGAGCAGTACTTC. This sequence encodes CASLEYTGGNYEQYF.

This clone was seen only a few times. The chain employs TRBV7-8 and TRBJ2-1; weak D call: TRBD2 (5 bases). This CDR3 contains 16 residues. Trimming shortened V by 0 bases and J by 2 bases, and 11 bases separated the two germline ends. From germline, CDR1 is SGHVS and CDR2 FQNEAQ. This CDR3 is CASSLAYRGAYNEQFF. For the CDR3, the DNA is TGTGCCAGCAGCTTAGCTTATCGGGGAGCCTACAATGAGCAGTTCTTC.

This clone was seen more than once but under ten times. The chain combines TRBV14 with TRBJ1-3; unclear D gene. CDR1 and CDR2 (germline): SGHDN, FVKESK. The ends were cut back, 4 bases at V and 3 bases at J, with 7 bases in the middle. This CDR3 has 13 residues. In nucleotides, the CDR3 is TGTGCCAGCAGCCCCCACTTTGGAAACACCATATATTTT. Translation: CASSPHFGNTIYF.

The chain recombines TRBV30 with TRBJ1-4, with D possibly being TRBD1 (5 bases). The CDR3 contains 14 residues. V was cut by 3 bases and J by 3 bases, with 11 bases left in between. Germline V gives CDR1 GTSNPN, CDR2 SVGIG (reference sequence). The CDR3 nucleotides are TGTGCCTGGAGCCGGGGGGGATCTAATGAAAAACTGTTTTTT. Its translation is CAWSRGGSNEKLFF.

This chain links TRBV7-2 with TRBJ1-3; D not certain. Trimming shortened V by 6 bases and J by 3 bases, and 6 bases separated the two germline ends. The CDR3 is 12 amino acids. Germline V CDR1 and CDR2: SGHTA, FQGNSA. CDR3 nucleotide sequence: TGTGCCAGCAGTTATATTGGAAACACCATATATTTT. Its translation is CASSYIGNTIYF.

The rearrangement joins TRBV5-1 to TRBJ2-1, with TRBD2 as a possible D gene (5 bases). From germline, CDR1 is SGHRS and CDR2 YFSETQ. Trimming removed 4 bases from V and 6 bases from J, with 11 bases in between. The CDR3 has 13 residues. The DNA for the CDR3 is TGCGCCAGCAGCATGAGCGGAGGCAATGAGCAGTTCTTC. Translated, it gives CASSMSGGNEQFF.

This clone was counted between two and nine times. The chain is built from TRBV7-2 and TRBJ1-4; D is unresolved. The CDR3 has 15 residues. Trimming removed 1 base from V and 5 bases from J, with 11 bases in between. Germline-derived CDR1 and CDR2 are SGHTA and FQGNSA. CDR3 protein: CASSLGPRANEKLFF. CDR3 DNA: TGTGCCAGCAGCTTAGGCCCAAGAGCCAATGAAAAACTGTTTTTT.

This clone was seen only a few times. CDR3 sequence: CAWSTQTGGGKTQYF. In nucleotides, the CDR3 is TGTGCCTGGAGTACCCAAACAGGGGGCGGAAAGACCCAGTACTTC. This chain links TRBV30 with TRBJ2-5; 9 nucleotides line up with TRBD1. V was pared by 2 bases and J by 6 bases, with 10 bases of the junction left unmatched. The germline CDR1 and CDR2 sequences are GTSNPN and SVGIG (reference sequence). This CDR3 spans 15 amino acids.

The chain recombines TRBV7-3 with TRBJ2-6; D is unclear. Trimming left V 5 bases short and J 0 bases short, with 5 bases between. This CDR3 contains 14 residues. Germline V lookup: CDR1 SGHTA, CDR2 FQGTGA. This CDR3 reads CASSQNSGANVLTF. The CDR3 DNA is TGTGCCAGCAGCCAAAACTCTGGGGCCAACGTCCTGACTTTC.

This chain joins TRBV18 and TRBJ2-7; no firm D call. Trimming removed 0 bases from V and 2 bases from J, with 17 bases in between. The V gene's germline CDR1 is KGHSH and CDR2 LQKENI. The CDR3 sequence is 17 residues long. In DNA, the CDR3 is TGTGCCAGCTCACCACCGGTCCGAGTGCCGTCTACCTACGAGCAGTACTTC. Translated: CASSPPVRVPSTYEQYF.